These 21 T cell receptor beta chains were all obtained from the same sample, sequenced in a study of T-cell memory formation after mild COVID-19. TCRdb recomputed calls from the 5' RACE reads with MiXCR, one row per CDR3 protein. The data show 250,000 to 300,000 distinct CDR3 sequences, 16% seen once. Sequenced input: PBMCs or a T cell subset sorted from them (not recorded which). Every receptor here comes from a man between 18 and 35 years old who had mild COVID-19 (a few samples of this study predate the infection). Cell type and time point are not known.

The chain couples TRBV11-2 to TRBJ2-2, with D unresolved. The CDR3 runs to 15 residues. V gave up 6 bases and J gave up 3 bases, with 14 bases separating them. Germline values: CDR1 SGHAT, CDR2 FQNNGV. The CDR3 DNA reads as TGTGCCAGCAGAAGTATAGGATGGTACACCGGGGAGCTGTTTTTT. It is translated as CASRSIGWYTGELFF.

V usage is TRBV5-1 and J usage is TRBJ2-7; the D gene is possibly TRBD1 (6 bases). V was cut by 3 bases and J by 6 bases, with 19 bases left in between. Germline CDR1 SGHRS, CDR2 YFSETQ. This CDR3 comprises 15 residues. The chain's CDR3 is CASSSGTLTVGEQYF. The CDR3 region has the DNA TGCGCCAGCAGCTCGGGGACACTAACGGTAGGCGAGCAGTACTTC. The entire variable domain, with the rest obtained from reference TRBV5-1 and TRBJ2-7, is as follows: KAGVTQTPRYLIKTRGQQVTLSCSPISGHRSVSWYQQTPGQGLQFLFEYFSETQRNKGNFPGRFSGRQFSNSRSEMNVSTLELGDSALYLCASSSGTLTVGEQYFGPGTRLTVT.

This clonotype was counted many times. This chain joins TRBV7-2 and TRBJ2-5; tentatively, D is TRBD1 (6 bases). The CDR3 is 11 residues long. V was trimmed by 2 bases and J by 9 bases, leaving 7 bases between them. Germline V gene lookup returns CDR1 SGHTA and CDR2 FQGNSA. The CDR3, as DNA: TGTGCCAGCAGCTTACAGGGGTCCCAGTACTTC. Translated: CASSLQGSQYF.

This clonotype was found a few times. The chain couples TRBV9 to TRBJ2-3; a possible D gene is TRBD1 (6 bases). V was clipped by 4 bases and J by 2 bases, with 17 bases between them. CDR3 size: 16 residues. Per the germline V gene, CDR1 is SGDLS and CDR2 is YYNGEE. DNA for the CDR3: TGTGCCAGCAGCATTGAGGGTCAGGGGCTCACAGATACGCAGTATTTT. Protein: CASSIEGQGLTDTQYF.

This clonotype was seen a handful of times. V and J are TRBV28 and TRBJ1-4, with D tentatively TRBD1 (5 bases). Trimming left V 7 bases short and J 10 bases short, with 16 bases between. This CDR3 is built from 13 residues. From germline, CDR1 is MDHEN and CDR2 SYDVKM. The CDR3 region has the DNA TGTGCCAGCAAAAATCCCCGGGACCTAAAACTGTTTTTT. This codes for CASKNPRDLKLFF.

This clonotype turned up a few times. The chain uses TRBV20-1 and TRBJ2-5; tentatively, D is TRBD2 (5 bases). CDR1 DFQATT and CDR2 SNEGSKA come from the germline V gene (reference sequence). Trimming cost V 0 bases and J 4 bases, with 18 bases left between them. The CDR3 runs to 16 residues. The CDR3 reads CSARDLGGGGRETQYF. The CDR3 coding sequence is TGCAGTGCTAGAGATCTTGGTGGAGGCGGGCGAGAGACCCAGTACTTC.

The CDR3 sequence: CASSYSRQGEAFF. CDR3 bases: TGTGCCAGCAGTTACTCACGACAAGGCGAAGCTTTCTTT. The chain combines TRBV6-2 or TRBV6-3 with TRBJ1-1; D not certain. The CDR3 is 13 amino acids. Trimming removed 0 bases from V and 8 bases from J, with 10 bases in between. CDR1 and CDR2 from the germline V gene are MNHEY and SVGEGT.

The genes are TRBV21-1 and TRBJ2-7. TRBV21-1 is a pseudogene locus. The CDR3 consists of 13 residues. CDR3 nucleotide sequence: TGTGCCAGCCTCGAACTGCAGAACTACGAGCAGTACGTC. Translation gives CASLELQNYEQYV.

The V call is TRBV19, the J call TRBJ2-1, with D possibly being TRBD1 (6 bases). This CDR3 comprises 12 residues. The germline V gene encodes CDR1 LNHDA and CDR2 SQIVND (reference sequence). Deletions cut 3 bases from V and 12 bases from J, with 12 bases between. CDR3: CASSIQGNGQFF. CDR3 bases: TGTGCCAGTAGTATCCAGGGGAACGGGCAGTTCTTC.

This clonotype was detected many times. This rearrangement joins TRBV20-1 to TRBJ1-4; 9 bases are a match to TRBD1. CDR3 length: 20 residues. The ends lost 0 bases at V and 6 bases at J; junction bases unmatched: 20. The germline V gene encodes CDR1 DFQATT and CDR2 SNEGSKA (reference sequence). DNA of the CDR3: TGCAGTGCTAGAGAAAAACCGGGACAGGGTCCCCTGGCGCGTTATGAAAAACTGTTTTTT. This encodes CSAREKPGQGPLARYEKLFF.

This clonotype has only a few counts. The chain employs TRBV6-5 and TRBJ1-4, with D tentatively TRBD1 (5 bases). In germline, CDR1 is MNHEY, CDR2 SVGAGI. The CDR3 contains 12 residues. V lost 8 bases and J lost 4, with 8 bases in between. The CDR3 sequence is CASSGDNEKLFF. The DNA for the CDR3 is TGTGCCAGCTCGGGGGATAATGAAAAACTGTTTTTT.

This chain joins TRBV28 and TRBJ1-3; possible D gene TRBD1, 5 bases. The V end lost 2 bases, the J end lost 4 bases, and 18 bases lay between the germline ends. CDR3 length: 17 residues. Germline CDR1 is MDHEN and CDR2 is SYDVKM. CDR3 amino acids: CASSLPPRGVGGNTIYF. The CDR3 nucleotides read TGTGCCAGCAGTTTACCCCCGAGGGGAGTAGGCGGAAACACCATATATTTT.

The chain joins TRBV11-2 to TRBJ1-4; D remains ambiguous. Germline CDR1 SGHAT, CDR2 FQNNGV. Trimming removed 4 bases from V and 8 bases from J, with 11 bases in between. This CDR3 has 13 residues. CDR3 amino acids: CASSSASGEKLFF. The CDR3 DNA follows: TGTGCCAGCAGCTCGGCCAGCGGGGAAAAACTGTTTTTT. Combining the CDR3 with reference TRBV11-2 and TRBJ1-4 gives the whole variable domain EAGVAQSPRYKIIEKRQSVAFWCNPISGHATLYWYQQILGQGPKLLIQFQNNGVVDDSQLPKDRFSAERLKGVDSTLKIQPAKLEDSAVYLCASSSASGEKLFFGSGTQLSVL.

This clonotype has at least ten counts. The chain uses TRBV20-1 and TRBJ2-3; D could derive from TRBD1 or TRBD2 (5 bases each). Germline V CDR1 and CDR2: DFQATT, SNEGSKA (reference sequence). The length of the CDR3 is 13 residues. The CDR3 DNA follows: TGCTCCCGACCAGGGAGACCCACAGATACGCAGTATTTT. Translation: CSRPGRPTDTQYF.

This clonotype showed up just a few times. The V and J genes are TRBV5-1 and TRBJ2-2, with D tentatively TRBD2 (5 bases). V lost 0 bases, J lost 4 bases, and 13 bases lay in between. This CDR3 comprises 16 residues. Per the germline V gene, CDR1 is SGHRS and CDR2 is YFSETQ. CDR3 protein: CASSLVAPGGTGELFF. CDR3 nucleotides: TGCGCCAGCAGCTTGGTAGCCCCCGGAGGCACCGGGGAGCTGTTTTTT. The whole variable domain, remainder taken from reference TRBV5-1 and TRBJ2-2, is KAGVTQTPRYLIKTRGQQVTLSCSPISGHRSVSWYQQTPGQGLQFLFEYFSETQRNKGNFPGRFSGRQFSNSRSEMNVSTLELGDSALYLCASSLVAPGGTGELFFGEGSRLTVL.

The V gene is TRBV11-2, the J gene TRBJ1-2; 7 nucleotides line up with TRBD1. Looked up from germline, CDR1 is SGHAT and CDR2 is FQNNGV. V shed 0 bases and J 5 bases; nucleotides not matched to a gene: 6. The CDR3 extends over 15 amino acids. The CDR3 DNA reads TGTGCCAGCAGCTTAGAAGCCTTGACAGGGTATGGCTACACCTTC. Its protein product is CASSLEALTGYGYTF.

This clonotype was detected a few times. The chain has TRBV7-9 and TRBJ2-7; tentative D call: TRBD1 (6 bases). CDR3 length equals 13 residues. The germline V gene has CDR1 SEHNR and CDR2 FQNEAQ (reference sequence). The V and J ends lost 1 base and 6 bases respectively, with 10 bases between them. CDR3 in amino acids: CASSLGDRREQYV. The CDR3 region has the DNA TGTGCCAGCAGCTTAGGCGACAGGCGCGAGCAGTACGTC.

The CDR3 loop is CASRDRNEKLFF. In nucleotides, the CDR3 is TGTGCCAGCAGAGACCGAAATGAAAAACTGTTTTTT. The chain links TRBV12-3 or TRBV12-4 to TRBJ1-4; no definite D call. The V end lost 6 bases, the J end lost 5 bases, and 7 bases lay between the germline ends. This CDR3 contains 12 residues.

This clonotype was observed a few times. The rearrangement joins TRBV19 to TRBJ2-3; D may be TRBD1 (6 bases). Per the germline V gene, CDR1 is LNHDA and CDR2 is SQIVND (reference sequence). V shed 10 bases and J shed 2 bases, with 13 bases lying between them. CDR3 length: 13 residues. The DNA for the CDR3 is TGTGCCACTACCGGGGACAACACAGATACGCAGTATTTT. This gives the protein CATTGDNTDTQYF.

In this sample, this clonotype turned up a few times. CDR3 in amino acids: CASSLWGGPRNEQFF. In DNA form, the CDR3 reads TGTGCCAGCAGCTTATGGGGGGGCCCTCGTAATGAGCAGTTCTTC. The J gene is TRBJ2-1, the V gene TRBV11-2; weak D call: TRBD2 (7 bases). Germline loops: CDR1 SGHAT, CDR2 FQNNGV. This CDR3 has 15 amino acids. Trimming cost V 2 bases and J 7 bases, with 15 bases left between them.

This clonotype was seen a single time. J is TRBJ1-2 and V is TRBV29-1; 7 bases agree with TRBD1. The CDR3 is 13 amino acids. Germline V gene sequence: CDR1 SQVTM, CDR2 ANQGSEA. The junction had 6 bases not matched to a gene; V was cut back by 6 bases and J by 2 bases. CDR3 bases: TGCAGCGTAGCCAAGACAGGGAACTATGGCTACACCTTC. Residues: CSVAKTGNYGYTF.